This T cell receptor beta chain was found in a study of T cells after yellow fever vaccination. Study-wide background: SMART-Seq v4 Ultra Low Input handled preparation of low-cell-number fractions.

There are many counts of this clonotype. Antigen specificity is unknown. Study-wide points: Peaking on day 5 versus 15, the secondary response was faster but weaker.

Germline V gene sequence: CDR1 KGHSH, CDR2 LQKENI. The CDR3 length is 14 residues. Trimming took 3 bases from V and 5 from J; bases not matched to a gene: 6. One entry per CDR3 protein, called by TCRdb with MiXCR from the 5' RACE reads. Among some 69,000 distinct CDR3 sequences, about 6% were seen once, and the ten largest hold around 2.2%. The sequence derives from a young man who received the YFV17D yellow fever vaccine. The J gene is TRBJ2-7, the V gene TRBV18, with 8 bases lining up with TRBD2. Material: CD4+ T cells sorted from PBMCs, obtained approximately 16 days after the first yellow fever vaccination. CDR3 region: CASSPAGGANEQYV. The CDR3, as DNA: TGTGCCAGCTCACCCGCCGGGGGGGCCAACGAGCAGTACGTC.